A selection of T cell receptor beta chains follows, all from one sample in a study of TIL therapy for anti-PD-1-resistant metastatic lung cancer. The repertoire was sequenced with immunoSEQ multiplex PCR; TCRdb's copy has only in-frame clones and lacks some. The profile covers roughly 58,000 clones, with approximately 80% appearing a single time and less than 3.5% taken by the ten largest. The sequences come from blood, collected at baseline. The receptor source for this set is a person aged 25 to 80 with non-small cell lung cancer. Each CDR3 is given with its conserved first and last residue. A D gene is named only where the DNA matches it firmly. A clone size is listed for some rows: how often the clone was seen (once, few, many), or a class if it is expanded.

d_gene	j_gene	v_gene	abundance	CDR3aa	CDR3nt
TRBD1	TRBJ2-7	TRBV9	NA	CASSAGTVVSEQYF	TGTGCCAGCAGCGCCGGGACAGTCGTCTCTGAGCAGTACTTC
NA	TRBJ2-2	TRBV29-1	NA	CSVEKDTGELFF	TGCAGCGTTGAGAAGGACACCGGGGAGCTGTTTTTT
TRBD1	TRBJ1-1	TRBV11-2	NA	CASSIRDRVTEAFF	TGTGCCAGCAGCATAAGGGACAGGGTCACTGAAGCTTTCTTT
NA	TRBJ2-7	TRBV10-3	NA	CAHSPSVAYEQYF	TGTGCACACAGTCCTAGCGTGGCCTACGAGCAGTACTTC
NA	TRBJ2-1	TRBV20-1	NA	CSASKGNEQFF	TGCAGTGCTAGTAAGGGGAATGAGCAGTTCTTC
TRBD2	TRBJ2-7	TRBV7-9	NA	CASSAIAGILYEQYF	TGTGCCAGCAGCGCCATAGCGGGGATCCTATACGAGCAGTACTTC
NA	TRBJ2-2	TRBV24-1	NA	CATMDPNTGELFF	TGTGCCACCATGGACCCGAACACCGGGGAGCTGTTTTTT
TRBD2	TRBJ2-3	TRBV9	NA	CASRKSGGSTDTQYF	TGTGCCAGCAGGAAATCGGGGGGGAGCACAGATACGCAGTATTTT
NA	TRBJ1-1	TRBV25-1	NA	CASSDRRASYTEAFF	TGTGCCAGCAGTGACAGAAGGGCCAGCTACACTGAAGCTTTCTTT
NA	TRBJ1-5	TRBV7-6	NA	CASGGGGQPQHF	TGTGCCAGCGGCGGGGGGGGACAGCCCCAGCATTTT
TRBD1	TRBJ1-5	TRBV6-2/TRBV6-3	NA	CASSADRDQPQHF	TGTGCCAGCAGTGCCGACAGGGATCAGCCCCAGCATTTT
NA	TRBJ1-2	TRBV6-2/TRBV6-3	NA	CASSYLPRAQLGYTF	TGTGCCAGCAGTTACCTCCCCCGGGCCCAACTTGGCTACACCTTC
NA	TRBJ1-1	TRBV30	few	CALGRGRTNTEAFF	TGTGCCTTGGGGAGGGGACGTACGAACACTGAAGCTTTCTTT
TRBD2	TRBJ2-5	TRBV4-1	NA	CASSHPPTASGEETQYF	TGCGCCAGCAGCCATCCCCCTACGGCTAGCGGGGAAGAGACCCAGTACTTC
NA	TRBJ1-2	TRBV5-4	few	CASSLAVSTLYGYTF	TGTGCCAGCAGCTTGGCGGTCTCGACCCTATATGGCTACACCTTC
NA	TRBJ2-3	TRBV5-1	NA	CASSAGQPTDTQYF	TGCGCCAGCAGCGCGGGACAGCCCACAGATACGCAGTATTTT
TRBD1	TRBJ2-7	TRBV7-2	NA	CASSLVGDRGEQYF	TGTGCCAGCAGCTTAGTAGGAGACAGGGGCGAGCAGTACTTC
TRBD1	TRBJ1-1	TRBV7-9	NA	CASSPTGGTEAFF	TGTGCCAGCAGCCCGACAGGGGGCACTGAAGCTTTCTTT
NA	TRBJ1-5	TRBV9	NA	CASSVRPGINQPQHF	TGTGCCAGCAGCGTAAGGCCAGGGATAAATCAGCCCCAGCATTTT
NA	TRBJ1-2	TRBV5-4	NA	CASSFPSQDSYGYTF	TGTGCCAGCAGCTTCCCTTCGCAGGACTCCTATGGCTACACCTTC
TRBD1	TRBJ2-3	TRBV3-1/TRBV3-2	NA	CASSRALTGGVTDTQYF	TGTGCCAGCAGCCGAGCCTTGACAGGGGGGGTAACAGATACGCAGTATTTT
NA	TRBJ1-2	TRBV28	once	CASSLPQYGYTF	TGTGCCAGCAGTTTACCGCAGTATGGCTACACCTTC
TRBD1	TRBJ1-1	TRBV30	few	CAWTSGQGRGAFF	TGTGCCTGGACTTCGGGACAGGGGCGGGGAGCTTTCTTT
NA	TRBJ2-2	TRBV7-3	NA	CASSLVGGANTGELFF	TGTGCCAGCAGCTTAGTAGGGGGTGCGAACACCGGGGAGCTGTTTTTT
TRBD2	TRBJ2-1	TRBV7-2	NA	CASSPGTSGNDEQFF	TGTGCCAGCAGCCCAGGGACTAGCGGGAACGATGAGCAGTTCTTC
NA	TRBJ2-7	TRBV30	NA	CAWSRGLSYEQYF	TGTGCCTGGAGTAGGGGCCTCTCCTACGAGCAGTACTTC
TRBD2	TRBJ2-5	TRBV5-4	NA	CASSPFGGAGETQYF	TGTGCCAGCAGCCCGTTCGGGGGGGCGGGTGAGACCCAGTACTTC
TRBD1	TRBJ2-3	TRBV29-1	few	CSVEGQGVTDTQYF	TGCAGCGTGGAAGGACAGGGAGTCACAGATACGCAGTATTTT
NA	TRBJ1-5	TRBV20-1	NA	CSASTVQGNKPQHF	TGCAGTGCTAGTACTGTGCAGGGGAATAAGCCCCAGCATTTT
NA	TRBJ2-5	TRBV3-1/TRBV3-2	NA	CASSQDRNAPQYF	TGTGCCAGCAGCCAAGATCGGAACGCCCCCCAGTACTTC
TRBD2	TRBJ2-7	TRBV18	NA	CASSPRTSWSSYEQYF	TGTGCCAGCTCACCACGGACTAGCTGGAGCTCCTACGAGCAGTACTTC
TRBD1	TRBJ1-2	TRBV6-5	NA	CASSYSRTGLYGYTF	TGTGCCAGCAGTTACTCCCGGACAGGGCTGTATGGCTACACCTTC
NA	TRBJ2-2	TRBV5-5	NA	CASSSQSKTGELFF	TGTGCCAGCAGCTCGCAATCGAAAACCGGGGAGCTGTTTTTT
TRBD1	TRBJ1-2	TRBV11-2	NA	CASSFVGTDYGYTF	TGTGCCAGCAGCTTCGTCGGGACAGACTATGGCTACACCTTC
NA	TRBJ2-3	TRBV6-5	NA	CASRTPQSTDTQYF	TGTGCCAGCAGGACCCCCCAGAGCACAGATACGCAGTATTTT
TRBD2	TRBJ2-2	TRBV9	NA	CASSVATWVGSSGTGELFF	TGTGCCAGCAGCGTAGCTACCTGGGTAGGAAGTAGCGGGACCGGGGAGCTGTTTTTT
NA	TRBJ2-4	TRBV2	NA	CASSGARLAKNIQYF	TGTGCCAGCAGTGGGGCGAGACTAGCCAAAAACATTCAGTACTTC
NA	TRBJ2-4	TRBV5-8	NA	CASKSYQAKNIQYF	TGTGCCAGCAAGTCTTACCAAGCCAAAAACATTCAGTACTTC
TRBD1	TRBJ1-5	TRBV10-3	NA	CAISETSDRDNQPQHF	TGTGCCATCAGTGAGACCTCGGACAGGGACAATCAGCCCCAGCATTTT
NA	TRBJ1-6	TRBV6-5	NA	CASRKARDYNSPLHF	TGTGCCAGCAGGAAAGCACGAGATTATAATTCACCCCTCCACTTT
TRBD2	TRBJ2-3	TRBV13	NA	CASSLGPGGFTDTQYF	TGTGCCAGCAGCTTAGGACCGGGGGGGTTTACAGATACGCAGTATTTT
NA	TRBJ1-1	TRBV3-1/TRBV3-2	NA	CASSLGTDRNTEAFF	TGTGCCAGCAGCCTTGGGACCGACAGGAACACTGAAGCTTTCTTT
NA	TRBJ1-6	TRBV6-2/TRBV6-3	NA	CASSFDSILNNSPLHF	TGTGCCAGCAGCTTCGACAGCATCTTAAATAATTCACCCCTCCACTTT
NA	TRBJ2-3	TRBV6-1	NA	CASSERGQNTDTQYF	TGTGCCAGCAGTGAAAGAGGGCAGAACACAGATACGCAGTATTTT
NA	TRBJ2-5	TRBV30	NA	CAWSLGGTQETQYF	TGTGCCTGGAGTCTCGGGGGTACTCAAGAGACCCAGTACTTC
TRBD1	TRBJ2-1	TRBV13	NA	CASSTLGRGYDNEQFF	TGTGCCAGCAGCACCCTGGGCAGGGGGTACGACAATGAGCAGTTCTTC
NA	TRBJ1-6	TRBV7-3	NA	CASSLTPPGETYNSPLHF	TGTGCCAGCAGCTTAACGCCCCCAGGGGAGACCTATAATTCACCCCTCCACTTT
TRBD1	TRBJ1-4	TRBV5-4	NA	CASSSTGTGRTNEKLFF	TGTGCCAGCAGTTCCACCGGGACAGGGAGGACTAATGAAAAACTGTTTTTT